Many counts were recorded for the clone carrying this TCR beta chain. Its antigen is still unknown. This entry comes from a study of T cells in Graves' hyperthyroidism and ophthalmopathy. Using RNA transcripts as the source, TCR beta CDR3 regions were amplified. HTBI primers were the set used in a first-round RT-PCR of the TCR CDR3. A single record per CDR3 protein comes from TCRdb applying MiXCR to the multiplex PCR reads. The sample comprises a few hundred thousand distinct CDR3 sequences, about 15% of which are singletons, and 4.5% to 6% rests with the top ten. Findings of the study overall: Stable hyperthyroidism and ophthalmopathy were separated using 13 V-J signatures. Most expanded thyroid clonotypes above 0.001 also appeared in blood.

The sequence came from a woman under 40 with Graves' hyperthyroidism that later progressed to Graves' ophthalmopathy. The sample consisted of blood.

The DNA of the CDR3 is TGTGCCAGCAGCTTTGGGAGCGGGAGTACCTACGAGCAGTACTTC. Amino acid sequence: CASSFGSGSTYEQYF. The rearrangement uses TRBV7-6 and TRBJ2-7; 8 bases align to TRBD2. Germline V gives CDR1 SGHVS, CDR2 FNYEAQ. V trimming: 3 bases; J trimming: 2 bases; junction bases outside the gene matches: 6. The CDR3 length is 15 residues.